The sequence of this T cell receptor (beta chain) was determined in a study of spatial heterogeneity in lung cancer. As for the study in general: Each distinct TCR and UMI combination averaged more than ten appearances in raw reads.

One entry per CDR3 protein results from TCRdb running MiXCR on the 5' RACE reads. Of around 3,600 distinct CDR3 sequences in the sample, 5.5% to 7% are singletons; the top ten hold 15% to 20%. Study-level points and caveats: Counts of expanded intratumoral alpha and beta TCRs tracked tumor mutation counts.

This clonotype is medium-sized within its sample. The antigen is unknown. A library prepared for alpha chains yielded this beta chain as an off-target read; its size is of little meaning. The CDR3 totals 15 residues. J gave up 5 bases and V 4 bases, and 8 bases lay outside the gene matches. Germline-derived CDR1 and CDR2 are SGHTA and FQGNSA. As for time point: sample taken at primary tumor resection. The J gene is TRBJ2-5, the V gene TRBV7-2; 9 nucleotides align to TRBD1. The sample was lung tumor tissue, taken at surgery. The clonotype was recovered from a male donor with early-stage non-small cell lung cancer. CDR3 bases: TGTGCCAGCAGCTCCCGGGACAGGGTCTCTGAGACCCAGTACTTC. As protein: CASSSRDRVSETQYF.